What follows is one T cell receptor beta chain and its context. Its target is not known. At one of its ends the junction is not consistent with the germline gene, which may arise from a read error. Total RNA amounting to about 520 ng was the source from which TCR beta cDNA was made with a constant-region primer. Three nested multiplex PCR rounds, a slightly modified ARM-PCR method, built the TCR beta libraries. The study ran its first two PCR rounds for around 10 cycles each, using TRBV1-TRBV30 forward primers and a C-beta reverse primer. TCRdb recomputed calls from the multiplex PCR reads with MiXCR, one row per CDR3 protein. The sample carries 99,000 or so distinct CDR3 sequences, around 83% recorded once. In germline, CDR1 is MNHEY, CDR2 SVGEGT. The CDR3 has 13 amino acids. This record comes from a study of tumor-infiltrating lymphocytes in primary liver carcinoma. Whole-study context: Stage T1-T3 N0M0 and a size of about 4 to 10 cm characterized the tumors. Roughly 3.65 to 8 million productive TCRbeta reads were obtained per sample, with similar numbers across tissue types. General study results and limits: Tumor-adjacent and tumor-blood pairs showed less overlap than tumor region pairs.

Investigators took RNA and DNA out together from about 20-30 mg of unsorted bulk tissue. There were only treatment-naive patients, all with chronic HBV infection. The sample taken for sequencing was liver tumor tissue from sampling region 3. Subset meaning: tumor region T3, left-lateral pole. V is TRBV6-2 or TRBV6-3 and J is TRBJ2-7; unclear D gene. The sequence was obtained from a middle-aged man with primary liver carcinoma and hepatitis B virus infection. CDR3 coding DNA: TGTGCCAGTAGTTTTGACGCTACTTACGAGCAGTACTTC. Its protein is CASSFDATYEQYF.